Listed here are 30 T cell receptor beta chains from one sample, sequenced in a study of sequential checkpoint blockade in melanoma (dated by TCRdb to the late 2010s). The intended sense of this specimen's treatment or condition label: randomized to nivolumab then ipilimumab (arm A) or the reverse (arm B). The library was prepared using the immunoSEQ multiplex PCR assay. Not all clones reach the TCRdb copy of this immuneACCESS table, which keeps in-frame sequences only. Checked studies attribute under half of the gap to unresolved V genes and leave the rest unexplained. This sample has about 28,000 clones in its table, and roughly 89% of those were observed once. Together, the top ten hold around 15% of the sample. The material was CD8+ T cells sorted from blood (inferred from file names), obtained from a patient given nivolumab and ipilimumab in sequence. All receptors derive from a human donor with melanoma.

Written as DNA, the CDR3 is TGCGCCAGCAGGTCAGGGATTACGCAGTATTTT. Residues: CASRSGITQYF. The chain combines TRBV4-1 with TRBJ2-3, with a possible D match to TRBD1 (5 bases). V was shortened by 6 bases and J by 8 bases, with 9 bases between the two germline ends. CDR3 length: 11 residues. Germline-derived CDR1 and CDR2 are MGHRA and YSYEKL.

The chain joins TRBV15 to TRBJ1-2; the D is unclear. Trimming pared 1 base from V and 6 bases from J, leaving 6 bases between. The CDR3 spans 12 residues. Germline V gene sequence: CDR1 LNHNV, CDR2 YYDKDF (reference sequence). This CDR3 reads CATSRVPDGYTF. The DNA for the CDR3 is TGTGCCACCAGCAGAGTGCCAGATGGCTACACCTTC.

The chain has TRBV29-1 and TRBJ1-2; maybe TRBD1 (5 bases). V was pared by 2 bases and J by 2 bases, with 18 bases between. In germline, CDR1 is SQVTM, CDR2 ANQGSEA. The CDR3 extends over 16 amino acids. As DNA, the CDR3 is TGCAGCGTTGAAATCCCCGCGGGGACGGAGAACTATGGCTACACCTTC. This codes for CSVEIPAGTENYGYTF.

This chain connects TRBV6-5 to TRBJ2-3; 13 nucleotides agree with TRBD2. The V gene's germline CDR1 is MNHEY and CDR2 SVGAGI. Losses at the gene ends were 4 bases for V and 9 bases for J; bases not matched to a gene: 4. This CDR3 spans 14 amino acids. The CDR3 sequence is CASSSTSGGATQYF. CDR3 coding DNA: TGTGCCAGCAGTTCTACTAGCGGGGGGGCGACGCAGTATTTT.

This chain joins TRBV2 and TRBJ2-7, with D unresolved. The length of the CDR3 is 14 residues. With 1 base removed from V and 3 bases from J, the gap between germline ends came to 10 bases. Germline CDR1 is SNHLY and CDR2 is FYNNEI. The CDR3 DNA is TGTGCCAGCAGTGAAGGGCTAGTCGTCTACGAGCAGTACGTC. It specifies CASSEGLVVYEQYV.

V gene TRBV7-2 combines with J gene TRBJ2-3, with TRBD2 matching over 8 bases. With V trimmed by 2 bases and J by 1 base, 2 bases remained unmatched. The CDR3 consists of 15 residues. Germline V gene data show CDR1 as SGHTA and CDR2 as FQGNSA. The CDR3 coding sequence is TGTGCCAGCAGCTTATCAGCGGGAGGCACAGATACGCAGTATTTT. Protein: CASSLSAGGTDTQYF.

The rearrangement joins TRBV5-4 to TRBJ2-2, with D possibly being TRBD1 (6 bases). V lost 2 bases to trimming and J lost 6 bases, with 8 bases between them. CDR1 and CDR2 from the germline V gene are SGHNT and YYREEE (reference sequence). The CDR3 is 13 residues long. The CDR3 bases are TGTGCCAGCAGCTTCGGGACATCCGGGGAGCTGTTTTTT. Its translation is CASSFGTSGELFF.

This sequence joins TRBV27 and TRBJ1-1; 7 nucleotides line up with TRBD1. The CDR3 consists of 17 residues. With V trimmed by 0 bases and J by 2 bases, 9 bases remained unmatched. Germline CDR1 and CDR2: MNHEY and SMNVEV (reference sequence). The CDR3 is CASSLSDRVWGNTEAFF. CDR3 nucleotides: TGTGCCAGCAGTTTATCCGACAGGGTGTGGGGAAACACTGAAGCTTTCTTT.

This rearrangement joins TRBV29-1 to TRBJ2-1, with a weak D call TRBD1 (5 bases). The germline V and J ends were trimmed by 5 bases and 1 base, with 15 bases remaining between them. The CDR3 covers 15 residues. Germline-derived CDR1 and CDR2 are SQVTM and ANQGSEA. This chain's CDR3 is CSVPGHADSYNEQFF. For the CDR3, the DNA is TGCAGCGTTCCCGGACACGCCGATTCCTACAATGAGCAGTTCTTC.

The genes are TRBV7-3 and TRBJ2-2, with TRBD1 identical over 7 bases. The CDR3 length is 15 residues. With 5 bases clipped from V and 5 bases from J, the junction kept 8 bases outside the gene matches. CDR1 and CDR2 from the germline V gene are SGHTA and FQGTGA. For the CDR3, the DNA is TGTGCCAGCAGCCTCTCGGCAGGGGGAACCGGGGAGCTGTTTTTT. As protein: CASSLSAGGTGELFF.

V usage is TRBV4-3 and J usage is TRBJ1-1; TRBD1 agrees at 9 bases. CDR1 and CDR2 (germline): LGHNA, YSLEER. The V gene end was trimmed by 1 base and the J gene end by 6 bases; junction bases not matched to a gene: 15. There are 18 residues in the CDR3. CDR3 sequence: CASSQGSGTGMGAAEAFF. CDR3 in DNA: TGCGCCAGCAGCCAAGGTTCCGGGACAGGGATGGGAGCGGCTGAAGCTTTCTTT.

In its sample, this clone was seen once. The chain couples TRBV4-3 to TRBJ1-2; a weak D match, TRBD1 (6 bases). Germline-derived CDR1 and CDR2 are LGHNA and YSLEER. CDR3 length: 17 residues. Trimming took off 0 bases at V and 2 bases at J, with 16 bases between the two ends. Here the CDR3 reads CASSQDGLGQSNYGYTF. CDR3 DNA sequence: TGCGCCAGCAGCCAAGATGGTCTTGGACAGAGCAACTATGGCTACACCTTC.

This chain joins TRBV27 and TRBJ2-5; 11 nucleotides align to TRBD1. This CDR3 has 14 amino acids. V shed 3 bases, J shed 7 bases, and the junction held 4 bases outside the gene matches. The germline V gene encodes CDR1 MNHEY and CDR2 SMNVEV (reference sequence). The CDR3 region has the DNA TGTGCCAGCAGTTTTGGACAGGGGGCCGCGACCCAGTACTTC. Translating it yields CASSFGQGAATQYF.

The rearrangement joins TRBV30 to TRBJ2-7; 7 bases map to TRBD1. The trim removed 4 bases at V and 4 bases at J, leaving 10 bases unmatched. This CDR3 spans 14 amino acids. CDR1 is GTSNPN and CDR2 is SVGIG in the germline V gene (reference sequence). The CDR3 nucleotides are TGTGCCTGGACCCGGGGCAGGGGGATTTACGAGCAGTACTTC. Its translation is CAWTRGRGIYEQYF. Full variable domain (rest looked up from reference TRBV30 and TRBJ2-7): SQTIHQWPATLVQPVGSPLSLECTVEGTSNPNLYWYRQAAGRGLQLLFYSVGIGQISSEVPQNLSASRPQDRQFILSSKKLLLSDSGFYLCAWTRGRGIYEQYFGPGTRLTVT.

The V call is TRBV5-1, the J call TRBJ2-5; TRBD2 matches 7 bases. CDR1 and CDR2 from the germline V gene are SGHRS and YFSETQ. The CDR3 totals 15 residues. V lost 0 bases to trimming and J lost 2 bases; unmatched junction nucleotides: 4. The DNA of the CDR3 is TGCGCCAGCAGCTTGGTTGCGGGGGTACAAGAGACCCAGTACTTC. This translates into CASSLVAGVQETQYF.

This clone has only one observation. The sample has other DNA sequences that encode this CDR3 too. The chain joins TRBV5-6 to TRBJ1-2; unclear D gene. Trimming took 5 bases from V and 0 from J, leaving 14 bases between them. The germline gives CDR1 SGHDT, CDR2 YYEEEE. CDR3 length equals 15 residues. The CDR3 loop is CASSFERRANYGYTF. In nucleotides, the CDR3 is TGTGCCAGCAGTTTTGAGAGGAGGGCTAACTATGGCTACACCTTC.

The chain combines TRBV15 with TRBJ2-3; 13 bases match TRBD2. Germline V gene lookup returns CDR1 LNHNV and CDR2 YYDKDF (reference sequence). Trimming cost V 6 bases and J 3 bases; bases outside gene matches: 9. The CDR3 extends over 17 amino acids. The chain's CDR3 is CATSEVRLAGGTDTQYF. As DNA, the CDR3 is TGTGCCACCAGTGAGGTACGACTAGCGGGAGGAACAGATACGCAGTATTTT.

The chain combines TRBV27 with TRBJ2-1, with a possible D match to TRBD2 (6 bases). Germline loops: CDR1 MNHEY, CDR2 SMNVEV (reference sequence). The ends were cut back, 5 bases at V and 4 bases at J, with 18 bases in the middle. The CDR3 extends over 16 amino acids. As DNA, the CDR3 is TGTGCCAGCAGTCCCCTTACGGGGGAGCGGTACAATGAGCAGTTCTTC. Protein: CASSPLTGERYNEQFF.

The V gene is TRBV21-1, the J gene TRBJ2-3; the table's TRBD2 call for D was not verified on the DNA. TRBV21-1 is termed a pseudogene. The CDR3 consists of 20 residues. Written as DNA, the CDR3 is TGTGCCAGCAGCATCCCTAAGGAGGGAATTAGCGGGAGGGGAACAGATACGCAGTATTTT. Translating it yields CASSIPKEGISGRGTDTQYF.

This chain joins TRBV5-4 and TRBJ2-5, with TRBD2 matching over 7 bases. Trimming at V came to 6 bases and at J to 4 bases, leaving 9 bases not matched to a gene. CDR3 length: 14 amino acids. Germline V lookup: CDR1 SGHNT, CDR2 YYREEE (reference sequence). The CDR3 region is CASTLAGEGETQYF. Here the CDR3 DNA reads TGTGCCAGCACCCTGGCGGGGGAGGGAGAGACCCAGTACTTC.

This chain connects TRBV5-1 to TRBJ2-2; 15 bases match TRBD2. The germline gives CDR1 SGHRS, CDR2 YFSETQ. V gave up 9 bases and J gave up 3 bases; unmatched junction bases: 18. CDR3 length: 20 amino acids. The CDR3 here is CANSDRRTSGRAVDTGELFF. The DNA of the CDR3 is TGCGCCAACTCGGACAGACGGACTAGCGGGAGGGCCGTGGACACCGGGGAGCTGTTTTTT. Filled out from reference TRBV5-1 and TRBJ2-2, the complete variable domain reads KAGVTQTPRYLIKTRGQQVTLSCSPISGHRSVSWYQQTPGQGLQFLFEYFSETQRNKGNFPGRFSGRQFSNSRSEMNVSTLELGDSALYLCANSDRRTSGRAVDTGELFFGEGSRLTVL.

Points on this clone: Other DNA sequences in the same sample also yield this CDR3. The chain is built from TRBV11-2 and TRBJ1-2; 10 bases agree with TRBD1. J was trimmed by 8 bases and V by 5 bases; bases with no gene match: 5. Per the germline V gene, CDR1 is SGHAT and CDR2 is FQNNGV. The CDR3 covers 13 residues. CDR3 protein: CASSLGTGDGYTF. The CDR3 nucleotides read TGTGCCAGCAGCCTCGGGACAGGGGACGGCTACACCTTC. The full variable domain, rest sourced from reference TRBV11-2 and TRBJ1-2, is EAGVAQSPRYKIIEKRQSVAFWCNPISGHATLYWYQQILGQGPKLLIQFQNNGVVDDSQLPKDRFSAERLKGVDSTLKIQPAKLEDSAVYLCASSLGTGDGYTFGSGTRLTVV.

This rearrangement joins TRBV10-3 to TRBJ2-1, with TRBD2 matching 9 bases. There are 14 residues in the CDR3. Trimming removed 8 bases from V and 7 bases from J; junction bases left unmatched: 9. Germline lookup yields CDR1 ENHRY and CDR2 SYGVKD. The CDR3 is CAISVAGAENEQFF. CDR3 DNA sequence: TGTGCCATCTCAGTAGCGGGAGCCGAGAATGAGCAGTTCTTC.

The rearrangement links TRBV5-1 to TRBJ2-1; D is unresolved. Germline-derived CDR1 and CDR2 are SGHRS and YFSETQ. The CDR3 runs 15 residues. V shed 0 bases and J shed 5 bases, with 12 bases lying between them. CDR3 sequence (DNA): TGCGCCAGCAGCTTGGATCTAGACCCCCACAATGAGCAGTTCTTC. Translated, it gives CASSLDLDPHNEQFF.

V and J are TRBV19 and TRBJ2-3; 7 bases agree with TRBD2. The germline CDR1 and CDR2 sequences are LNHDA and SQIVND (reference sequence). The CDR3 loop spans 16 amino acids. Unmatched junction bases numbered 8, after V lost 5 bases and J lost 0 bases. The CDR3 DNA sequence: TGTGCCAGTAGTGACCTACTAGCGACTAGCACAGATACGCAGTATTTT. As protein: CASSDLLATSTDTQYF.

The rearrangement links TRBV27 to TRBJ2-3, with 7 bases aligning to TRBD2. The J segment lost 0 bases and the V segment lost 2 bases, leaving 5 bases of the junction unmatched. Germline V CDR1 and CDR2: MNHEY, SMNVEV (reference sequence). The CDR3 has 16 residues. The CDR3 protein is CASSLGEGTSTDTQYF. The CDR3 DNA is TGTGCCAGCAGTTTAGGGGAGGGTACTAGCACAGATACGCAGTATTTT.

CDR3 in amino acids: CASKRGTEAFF. The CDR3 nucleotides read TGTGCCAGCAAACGGGGGACTGAAGCTTTCTTT. The V gene is TRBV6-5, the J gene TRBJ1-1; D perhaps matches TRBD1 (5 bases). This CDR3 region has 11 residues. V was shortened by 7 bases and J by 5 bases, with 8 bases between the two germline ends. Germline V lookup: CDR1 MNHEY, CDR2 SVGAGI.

CDR3 region: CASSPWSRAQGNEQFF. For the CDR3, the DNA is TGTGCCAGCAGCCCGTGGAGCAGGGCTCAGGGCAATGAGCAGTTCTTC. The chain recombines TRBV9 with TRBJ2-1; a possible D gene is TRBD1 (5 bases). Germline values: CDR1 SGDLS, CDR2 YYNGEE. With 4 bases removed from V and 6 bases from J, the gap between germline ends came to 20 bases. The CDR3 spans 16 residues.

DNA for the CDR3: TGTGCCAGCAGCTTAGGGTTAGCGGGAGTCGTCGAGCAGTACTTC. Translation gives CASSLGLAGVVEQYF. This rearrangement joins TRBV13 to TRBJ2-7; 9 nucleotides line up with TRBD2. CDR3 length: 15 residues. After removal of 0 bases from V and 6 bases from J, the junction contained 6 bases not matched to a gene. CDR1 is PRHDT, CDR2 FYEKMQ, per germline (reference sequence).

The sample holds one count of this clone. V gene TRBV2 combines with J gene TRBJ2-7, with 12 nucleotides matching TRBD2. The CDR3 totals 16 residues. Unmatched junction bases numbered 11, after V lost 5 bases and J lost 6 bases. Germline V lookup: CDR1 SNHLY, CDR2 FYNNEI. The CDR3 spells CASSPQLAGGPLEQYV. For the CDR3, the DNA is TGTGCCAGCAGTCCCCAACTAGCGGGGGGCCCCCTCGAGCAGTACGTC.